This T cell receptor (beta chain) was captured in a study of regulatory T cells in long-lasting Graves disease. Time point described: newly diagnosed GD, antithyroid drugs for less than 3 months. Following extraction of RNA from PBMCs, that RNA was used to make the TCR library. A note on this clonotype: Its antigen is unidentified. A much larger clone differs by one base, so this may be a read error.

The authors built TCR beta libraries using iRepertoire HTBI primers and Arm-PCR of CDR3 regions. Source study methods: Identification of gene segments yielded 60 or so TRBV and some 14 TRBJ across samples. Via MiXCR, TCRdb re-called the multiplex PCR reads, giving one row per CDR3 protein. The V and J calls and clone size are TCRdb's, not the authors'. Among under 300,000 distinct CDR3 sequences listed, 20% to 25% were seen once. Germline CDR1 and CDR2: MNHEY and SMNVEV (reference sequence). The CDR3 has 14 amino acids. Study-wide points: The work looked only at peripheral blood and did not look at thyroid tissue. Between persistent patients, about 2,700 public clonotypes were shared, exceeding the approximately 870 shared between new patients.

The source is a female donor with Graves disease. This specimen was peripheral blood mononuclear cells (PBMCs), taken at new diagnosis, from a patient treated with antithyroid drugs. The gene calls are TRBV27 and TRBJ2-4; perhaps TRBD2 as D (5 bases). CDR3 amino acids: CASSFAGRINIQHF. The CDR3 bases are TGTGCCAGCAGTTTTGCGGGCAGGATAAACATTCAGCACTTC.